A selection of T cell receptor beta chains follows, all from one sample in a study of T cells in Graves' hyperthyroidism and ophthalmopathy. TCRdb fed the multiplex PCR reads into MiXCR, producing one record per CDR3 protein. The sample gives about 270,000 distinct CDR3 sequences, 20% to 25% of which show up once; about 60% is in the top ten. The sample taken for sequencing was blood. The source of these receptors is a man under 40 with Graves' ophthalmopathy. The CDR3 runs from the conserved cysteine through the conserved F or W. For some rows the clone size is stated as once, few or many, or as a class when expanded; others skip it.

CDR3: CASSPGREWGYTF
J: TRBJ1-2
size: -
V: TRBV12-3/TRBV12-4

CDR3: CAWSVGTTSGELFF
J: TRBJ2-2
size: -
V: TRBV30

CDR3: CAISESTSGPQNIQYF
J: TRBJ2-4
size: few
V: TRBV10-3

CDR3: CASRRRGRTNYGYTF
J: TRBJ1-2
size: many
V: TRBV12-3/TRBV12-4

CDR3: CASVDSEQFF
J: TRBJ2-1
size: few
V: TRBV2

CDR3: CASSSLAGAGVYEQYF
J: TRBJ2-7
size: many
V: TRBV11-2

CDR3: CASRDWSSGRSDTQYF
J: TRBJ2-3
size: many
V: TRBV6-2/TRBV6-3

CDR3: CASMRQGNSPLHF
J: TRBJ1-6
size: -
V: TRBV16

CDR3: CASSEIGRGSSYEQYF
J: TRBJ2-7
size: -
V: TRBV10-2

CDR3: CASSISGTAYNEQFF
J: TRBJ2-1
size: few
V: TRBV19

CDR3: CAWNPTGLYGYTF
J: TRBJ1-2
size: many
V: TRBV30

CDR3: CSVPFAGPGTQYF
J: TRBJ2-5
size: many
V: TRBV20-1

CDR3: CASSQELGLAPYNEQFF
J: TRBJ2-1
size: -
V: TRBV4-1

CDR3: CASSPRHITDTQYF
J: TRBJ2-3
size: -
V: TRBV7-9

CDR3: CASSTPDLIGTEAFF
J: TRBJ1-1
size: -
V: TRBV19

CDR3: CSARVGKGFVAFF
J: TRBJ1-1
size: -
V: TRBV20-1

CDR3: CASSYHTGETQYF
J: TRBJ2-5
size: -
V: TRBV6-5

CDR3: CASSERYLNTEAFF
J: TRBJ1-1
size: -
V: TRBV6-1

CDR3: CASSGRDRGSYEQYF
J: TRBJ2-7
size: many
V: TRBV11-2

CDR3: CASSLRTGGAFF
J: TRBJ1-1
size: many
V: TRBV5-8

CDR3: CATSRADRGSYQPQHF
J: TRBJ1-5
size: few
V: TRBV15

CDR3: CASSSRLLYNQPQHF
J: TRBJ1-5
size: -
V: TRBV28

CDR3: CASSLKGGNEKLFF
J: TRBJ1-4
size: -
V: TRBV5-1

CDR3: CASTQQGTRASPLHF
J: TRBJ1-6
size: -
V: TRBV2

CDR3: CASGSQRANSGNTIYF
J: TRBJ1-3
size: few
V: TRBV12-5

CDR3: CATTGGGSPLHF
J: TRBJ1-6
size: few
V: TRBV27